This TCR beta chain was identified during a study of response to subunit inactivated influenza vaccine. The CDR3 loop spans 14 amino acids. Germline V CDR1 and CDR2: LGHDT, YNNKEL (reference sequence). Trimming removed 1 base from V and 6 bases from J, with 10 bases in between. MiXCR was run by TCRdb on the RT-PCR reads, yielding one entry per CDR3 protein. Here the sample spans around 570,000 distinct CDR3 sequences, about 11% being singletons. In addition, the sample was reused for a study of T cells expressing NK-cell markers. That study adds: Scientists made TCR beta cDNA using 5'RACE template switching with UMIs. It was sorted CD3+CD56-NKG2C+, CD3+CD56+NKG2C- and CD3+CD56+NKG2C+ T cells that provided the TCR beta repertoires. For several experiments, T cell sorting was restricted to the alpha-beta TCR population by means of an anti-gamma-delta TCR antibody. In a handful of donors, dominant CD3+CD56+NKG2C+ clones formed roughly 1.0-7.5% of CD8+ cells. Similarly, these clonotypes led the CD3+CD56-NKG2C+ fraction as well in a few donors.

The receptor was derived from a man aged 50 or older who received an inactivated influenza vaccine. This chain connects TRBV3-1 to TRBJ1-3; D not resolved. Source: PBMCs from blood, taken on the day of vaccination. In nucleotides, the CDR3 is TGTGCCAGCAGCCAAGTAGATACGGCAAACACCATATATTTT. It translates to CASSQVDTANTIYF.